This TCR beta chain was observed in a study of T-cell memory formation after mild COVID-19. Study-wide background: In these data, TCR clusters were largely donor specific. Study results and limitations: CD4/CD8 balance held among clones contracting day 15 to 85, and later expanders leaned CD4+. In pre-infection memory, a portion of responding clones appeared, which suggested that cross-reactive memory joined.

Sample barcodes and UMIs were carried by the TCR alpha and TCR beta cDNA libraries that 5'RACE generated with constant-segment primers. TCRdb called the 5' RACE reads again in MiXCR, with one record for every CDR3 protein. Of some 130,000 distinct CDR3 sequences detected, about 5.9% appear once; the ten largest clones hold over 2%. Worth noting for this clonotype: Its target is not known.

Sequencing input: PBMCs or a T cell subset sorted from them (not recorded which). This TCR came from an adult woman who had mild COVID-19 (a few samples of this study predate the infection). Cell type and time point are not known.

The CDR3 coding sequence is TGTGCCAGCAAGCGGGAGCTTAACGAGCAGTACTTC. It is translated as CASKRELNEQYF. The genes are TRBV2 and TRBJ2-7, with TRBD2 matching over 8 bases. The ends lost 7 bases at V and 5 bases at J; junction bases unmatched: 4. The CDR3 is made up of 12 amino acids. Germline CDR1 is SNHLY and CDR2 is FYNNEI.